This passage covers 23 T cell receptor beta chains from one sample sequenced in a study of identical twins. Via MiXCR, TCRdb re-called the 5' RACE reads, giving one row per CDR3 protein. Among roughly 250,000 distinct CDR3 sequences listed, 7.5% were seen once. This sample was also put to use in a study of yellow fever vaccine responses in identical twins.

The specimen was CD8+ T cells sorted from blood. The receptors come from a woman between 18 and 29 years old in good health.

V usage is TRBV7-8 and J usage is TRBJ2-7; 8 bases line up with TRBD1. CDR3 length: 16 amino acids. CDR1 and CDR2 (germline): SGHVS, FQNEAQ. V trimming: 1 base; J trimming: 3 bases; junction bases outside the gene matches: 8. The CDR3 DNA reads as TGTGCCAGCAGCTTAGGGGAAGGACAGGGAAACTACGAGCAGTACTTC. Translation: CASSLGEGQGNYEQYF.

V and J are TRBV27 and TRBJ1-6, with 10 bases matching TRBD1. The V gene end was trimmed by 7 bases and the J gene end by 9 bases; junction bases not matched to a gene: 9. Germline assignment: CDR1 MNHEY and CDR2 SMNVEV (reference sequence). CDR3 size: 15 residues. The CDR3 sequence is CASTPGTGEGSPLHF. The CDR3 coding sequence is TGTGCCAGCACGCCCGGGACAGGGGAGGGTTCACCCCTCCACTTT.

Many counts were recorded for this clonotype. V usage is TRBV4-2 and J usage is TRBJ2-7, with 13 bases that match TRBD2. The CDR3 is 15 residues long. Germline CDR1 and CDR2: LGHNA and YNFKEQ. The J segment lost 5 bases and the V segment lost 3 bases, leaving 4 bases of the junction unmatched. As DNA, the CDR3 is TGTGCCAGCAGCCACCGGACTAGCGGGAGTGACGAGCAGTACTTC. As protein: CASSHRTSGSDEQYF.

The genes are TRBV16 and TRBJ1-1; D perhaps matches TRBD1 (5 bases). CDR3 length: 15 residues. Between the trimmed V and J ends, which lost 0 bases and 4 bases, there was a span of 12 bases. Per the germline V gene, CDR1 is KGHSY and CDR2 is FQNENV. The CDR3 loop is CASSQSIGTSTEAFF. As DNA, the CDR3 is TGTGCCAGCAGCCAATCGATAGGGACGAGCACTGAAGCTTTCTTT. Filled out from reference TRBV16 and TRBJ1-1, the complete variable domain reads GEEVAQTPKHLVRGEGQKAKLYCAPIKGHSYVFWYQQVLKNEFKFLISFQNENVFDETGMPKERFSAKCLPNSPCSLEIQATKLEDSAVYFCASSQSIGTSTEAFFGQGTRLTVV.

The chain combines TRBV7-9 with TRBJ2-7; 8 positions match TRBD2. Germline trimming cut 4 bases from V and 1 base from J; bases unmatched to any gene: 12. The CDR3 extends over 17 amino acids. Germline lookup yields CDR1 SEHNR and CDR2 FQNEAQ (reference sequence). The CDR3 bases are TGTGCCAGCAGCTCCGCCGGGGAGCGGGGGCGATCCTACGAGCAGTACGTC. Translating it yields CASSSAGERGRSYEQYV.

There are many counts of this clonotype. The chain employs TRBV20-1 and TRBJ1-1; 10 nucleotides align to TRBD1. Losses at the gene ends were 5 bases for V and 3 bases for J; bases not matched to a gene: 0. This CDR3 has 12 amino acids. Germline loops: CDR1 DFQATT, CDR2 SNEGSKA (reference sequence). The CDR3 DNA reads TGCAGTGCTGGACAGGGGGACACTGAAGCTTTCTTT. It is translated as CSAGQGDTEAFF.

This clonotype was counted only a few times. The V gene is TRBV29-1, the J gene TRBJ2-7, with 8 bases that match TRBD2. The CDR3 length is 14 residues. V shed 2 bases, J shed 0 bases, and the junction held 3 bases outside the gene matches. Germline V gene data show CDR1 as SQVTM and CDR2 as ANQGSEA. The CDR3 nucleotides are TGCAGCGTTGAACCCACTAGCGGCTCCTACGAGCAGTACTTC. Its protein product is CSVEPTSGSYEQYF.

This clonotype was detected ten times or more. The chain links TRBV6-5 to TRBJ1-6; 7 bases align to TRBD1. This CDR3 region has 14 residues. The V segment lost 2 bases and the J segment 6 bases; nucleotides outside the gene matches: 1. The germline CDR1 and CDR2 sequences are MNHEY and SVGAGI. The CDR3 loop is CASSYGDSNSPLHF. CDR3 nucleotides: TGTGCCAGCAGTTACGGGGACAGTAATTCACCCCTCCACTTT.

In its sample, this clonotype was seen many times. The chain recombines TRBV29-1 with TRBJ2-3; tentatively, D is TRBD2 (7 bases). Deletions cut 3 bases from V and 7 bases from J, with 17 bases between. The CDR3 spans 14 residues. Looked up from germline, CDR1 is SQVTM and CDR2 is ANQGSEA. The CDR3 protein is CSVEDGGGSYTQYF. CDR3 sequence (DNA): TGCAGCGTTGAGGATGGGGGGGGCTCATATACGCAGTATTTT.

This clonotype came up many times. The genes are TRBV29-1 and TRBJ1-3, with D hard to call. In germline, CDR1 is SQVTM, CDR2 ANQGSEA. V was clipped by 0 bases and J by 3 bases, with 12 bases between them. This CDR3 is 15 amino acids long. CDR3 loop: CSVEDLSGYGNTIYF. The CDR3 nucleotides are TGCAGCGTTGAAGATTTGTCAGGATATGGAAACACCATATATTTT.

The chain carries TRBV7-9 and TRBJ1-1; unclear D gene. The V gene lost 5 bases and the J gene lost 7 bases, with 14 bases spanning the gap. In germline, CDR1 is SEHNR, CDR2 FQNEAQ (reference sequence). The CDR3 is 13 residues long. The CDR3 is CASSPSERGEAFF. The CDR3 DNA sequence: TGTGCCAGCAGCCCTTCTGAAAGAGGTGAAGCTTTCTTT.

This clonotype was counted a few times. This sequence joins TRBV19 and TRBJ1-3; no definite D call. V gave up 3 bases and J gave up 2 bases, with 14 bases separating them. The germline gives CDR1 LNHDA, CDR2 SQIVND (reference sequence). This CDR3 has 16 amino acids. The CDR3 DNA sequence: TGTGCCAGTAGTATTGTGGCGCAGTTGGCTGGAAACACCATATATTTT. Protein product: CASSIVAQLAGNTIYF.

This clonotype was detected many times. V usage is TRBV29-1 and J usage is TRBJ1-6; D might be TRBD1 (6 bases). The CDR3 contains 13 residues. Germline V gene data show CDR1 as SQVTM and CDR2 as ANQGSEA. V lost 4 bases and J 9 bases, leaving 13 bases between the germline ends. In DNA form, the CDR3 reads TGCAGCGTTGGGGCAGGGGAGGGTTCACCCCTCCACTTT. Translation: CSVGAGEGSPLHF.

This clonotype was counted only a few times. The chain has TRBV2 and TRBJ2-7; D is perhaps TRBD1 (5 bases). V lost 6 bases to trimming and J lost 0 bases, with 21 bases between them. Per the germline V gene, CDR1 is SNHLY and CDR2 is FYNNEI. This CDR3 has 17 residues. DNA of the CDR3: TGTGCCAGCAGGCTACCGGACACAAGTCCCTTCTCCTACGAGCAGTACTTC. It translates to CASRLPDTSPFSYEQYF.

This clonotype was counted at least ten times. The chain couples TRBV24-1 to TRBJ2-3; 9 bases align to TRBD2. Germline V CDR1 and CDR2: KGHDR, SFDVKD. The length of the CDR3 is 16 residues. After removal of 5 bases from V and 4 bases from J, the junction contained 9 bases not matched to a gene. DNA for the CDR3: TGTGCCACCAGTGGGAAGGGACTAGCTTTTCCAGATACGCAGTATTTT. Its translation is CATSGKGLAFPDTQYF.

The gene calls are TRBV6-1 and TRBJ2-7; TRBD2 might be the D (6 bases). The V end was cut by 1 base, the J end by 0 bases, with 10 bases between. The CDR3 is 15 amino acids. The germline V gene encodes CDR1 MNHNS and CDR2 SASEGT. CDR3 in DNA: TGTGCCAGCAGTGAAGGGGGACTCCTCTCCTACGAGCAGTACGTC. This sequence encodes CASSEGGLLSYEQYV.

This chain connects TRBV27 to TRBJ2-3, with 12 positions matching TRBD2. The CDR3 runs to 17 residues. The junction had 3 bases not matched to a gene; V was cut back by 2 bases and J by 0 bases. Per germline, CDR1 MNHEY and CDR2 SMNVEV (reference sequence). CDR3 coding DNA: TGTGCCAGCAGTTTACTAGCGGGGGGGCTCAGCACAGATACGCAGTATTTT. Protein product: CASSLLAGGLSTDTQYF.

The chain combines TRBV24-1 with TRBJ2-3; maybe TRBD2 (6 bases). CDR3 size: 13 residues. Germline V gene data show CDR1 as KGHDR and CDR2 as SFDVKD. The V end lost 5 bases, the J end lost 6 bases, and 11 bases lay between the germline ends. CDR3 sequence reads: CATSVGGGDTQYF. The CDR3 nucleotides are TGTGCCACCAGTGTTGGAGGAGGGGATACGCAGTATTTT.

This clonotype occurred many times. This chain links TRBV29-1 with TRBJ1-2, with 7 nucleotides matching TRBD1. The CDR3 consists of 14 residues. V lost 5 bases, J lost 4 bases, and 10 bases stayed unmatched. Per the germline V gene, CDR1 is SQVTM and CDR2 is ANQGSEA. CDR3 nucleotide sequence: TGCAGCGTTACTGGACAGGCAGAAGGCTATGGCTACACCTTC. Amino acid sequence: CSVTGQAEGYGYTF.

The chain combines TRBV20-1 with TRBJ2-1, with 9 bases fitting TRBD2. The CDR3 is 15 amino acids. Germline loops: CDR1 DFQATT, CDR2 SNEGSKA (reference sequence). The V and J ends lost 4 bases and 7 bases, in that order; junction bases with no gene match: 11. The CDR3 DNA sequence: TGCAGTGCTACGGCCCCGGGACTAGCTTGGAATGAGCAGTTCTTC. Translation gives CSATAPGLAWNEQFF.

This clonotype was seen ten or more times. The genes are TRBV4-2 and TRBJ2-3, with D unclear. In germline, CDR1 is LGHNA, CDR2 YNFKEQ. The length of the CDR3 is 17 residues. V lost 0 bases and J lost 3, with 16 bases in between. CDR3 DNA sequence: TGTGCCAGCAGCCAAGATTCTTTTTGGCAGGAAACAGATACGCAGTATTTT. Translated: CASSQDSFWQETDTQYF.

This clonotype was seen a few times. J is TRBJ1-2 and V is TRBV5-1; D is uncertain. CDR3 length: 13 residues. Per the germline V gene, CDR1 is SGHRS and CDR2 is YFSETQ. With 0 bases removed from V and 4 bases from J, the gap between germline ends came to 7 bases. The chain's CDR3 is CASSLDGPYGYTF. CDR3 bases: TGCGCCAGCAGCTTGGACGGCCCCTATGGCTACACCTTC.

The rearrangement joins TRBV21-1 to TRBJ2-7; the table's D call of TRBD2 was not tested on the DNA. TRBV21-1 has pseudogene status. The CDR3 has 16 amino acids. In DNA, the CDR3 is TGTGCCAGCAGCAAGCCCGGACTAGCGGAGCGCTACGAGCAGTACTTC. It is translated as CASSKPGLAERYEQYF.